Listed here are 4 T cell receptor beta chains from one sample, sequenced in a study of shared clonotypes between healthy human individuals. Clones were sequenced by immunoSEQ multiplex PCR, and TCRdb holds only the in-frame ones, with some missing. Seen here are fewer than 2.5 million clones, more than 85% observed once, and the top ten hold roughly 0.36%. The specimen sequenced was naive CD4+ T cells from PBMCs. As to subset: CD45RA+ positively selected. The receptor set was obtained from a man aged 18 to 30 in good health. Some clones in this sample may be carry-over from other donors' samples.

The chain links TRBV5-4 to TRBJ1-2; D perhaps matches TRBD1 (6 bases). Germline V gene lookup returns CDR1 SGHNT and CDR2 YYREEE (reference sequence). The CDR3 is 13 amino acids. The germline V and J ends were trimmed by 6 bases and 5 bases, with 14 bases remaining between them. The CDR3 reads CASTPGGGYGYTF. The CDR3 DNA is TGTGCCAGCACACCCGGGGGCGGGTATGGCTACACCTTC.

J is TRBJ2-7 and V is TRBV5-1, with 8 bases fitting TRBD1. Trimming removed 5 bases from V and 2 bases from J; junction bases left unmatched: 9. The CDR3 has 15 residues. Looked up from germline, CDR1 is SGHRS and CDR2 is YFSETQ. As DNA, the CDR3 is TGCGCCAGCAGTCCGACGGGACAGGCCCCCTACGAGCAGTACTTC. Translation: CASSPTGQAPYEQYF.

The chain carries TRBV27 and TRBJ1-3, with TRBD1 matching over 7 bases. Germline V gene data show CDR1 as MNHEY and CDR2 as SMNVEV (reference sequence). The CDR3 contains 16 residues. J was trimmed by 3 bases and V by 6 bases; bases with no gene match: 11. The CDR3 is CASSDRDPLGGNTIYF. The CDR3 DNA sequence: TGTGCCAGCAGCGACAGGGACCCACTAGGTGGAAACACCATATATTTT.

This clone was observed a single time. The chain couples TRBV10-2 to TRBJ1-2; D uncertain. Trimming left V 7 bases short and J 1 base short, with 7 bases between. Germline V gene lookup returns CDR1 WSHSY and CDR2 SAAADI. The CDR3 spans 12 residues. The CDR3 DNA reads TGCGCCAGCATGGGCTTTAACTATGGCTACACCTTC. Amino acid sequence: CASMGFNYGYTF.